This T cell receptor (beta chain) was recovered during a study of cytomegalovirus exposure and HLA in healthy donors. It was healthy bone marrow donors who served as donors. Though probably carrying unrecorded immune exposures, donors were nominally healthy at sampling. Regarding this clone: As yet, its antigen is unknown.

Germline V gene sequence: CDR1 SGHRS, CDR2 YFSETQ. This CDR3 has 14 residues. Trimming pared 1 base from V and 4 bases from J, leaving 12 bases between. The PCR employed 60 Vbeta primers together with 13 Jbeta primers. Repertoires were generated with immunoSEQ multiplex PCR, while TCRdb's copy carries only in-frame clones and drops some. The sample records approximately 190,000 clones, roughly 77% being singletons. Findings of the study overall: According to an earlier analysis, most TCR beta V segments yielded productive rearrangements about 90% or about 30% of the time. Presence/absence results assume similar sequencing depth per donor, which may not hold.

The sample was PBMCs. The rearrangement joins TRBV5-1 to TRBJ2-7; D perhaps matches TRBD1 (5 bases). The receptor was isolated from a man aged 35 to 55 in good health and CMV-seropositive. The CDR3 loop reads CASSLTGDAYEQYF. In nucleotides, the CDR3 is TGCGCCAGCAGCTTGACAGGAGATGCGTACGAGCAGTACTTC.